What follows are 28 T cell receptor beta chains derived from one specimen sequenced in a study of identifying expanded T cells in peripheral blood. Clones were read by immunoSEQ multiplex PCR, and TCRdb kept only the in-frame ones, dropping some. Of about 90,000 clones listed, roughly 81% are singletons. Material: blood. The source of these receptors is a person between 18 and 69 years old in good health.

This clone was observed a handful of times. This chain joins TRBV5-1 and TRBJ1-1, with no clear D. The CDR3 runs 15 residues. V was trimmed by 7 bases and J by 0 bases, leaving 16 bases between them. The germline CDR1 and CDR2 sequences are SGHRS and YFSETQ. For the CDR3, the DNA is TGCGCCAGCGGATCAAAGACCGGGCTGAACACTGAAGCTTTCTTT. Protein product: CASGSKTGLNTEAFF.

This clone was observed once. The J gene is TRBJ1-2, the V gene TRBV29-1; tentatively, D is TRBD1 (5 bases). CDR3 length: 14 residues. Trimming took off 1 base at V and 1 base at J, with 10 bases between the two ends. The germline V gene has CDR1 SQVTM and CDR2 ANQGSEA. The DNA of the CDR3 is TGCAGCGTTGAAGTAGGGGAGATTAACTATGGCTACACCTTC. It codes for CSVEVGEINYGYTF.

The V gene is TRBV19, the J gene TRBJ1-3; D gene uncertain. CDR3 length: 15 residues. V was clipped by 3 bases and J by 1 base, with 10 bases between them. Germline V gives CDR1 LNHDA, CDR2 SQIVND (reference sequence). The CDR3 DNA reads TGTGCCAGTAGTATCACCAGGACTTCTGGAAACACCATATATTTT. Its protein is CASSITRTSGNTIYF.

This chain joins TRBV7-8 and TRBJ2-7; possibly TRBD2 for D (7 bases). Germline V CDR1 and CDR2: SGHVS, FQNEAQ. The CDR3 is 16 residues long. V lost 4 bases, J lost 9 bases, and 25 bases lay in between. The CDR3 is CASSSGEGRGGRGQYF. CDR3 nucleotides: TGTGCCAGCAGCTCCGGCGAAGGAAGGGGGGGGCGCGGGCAGTACTTC.

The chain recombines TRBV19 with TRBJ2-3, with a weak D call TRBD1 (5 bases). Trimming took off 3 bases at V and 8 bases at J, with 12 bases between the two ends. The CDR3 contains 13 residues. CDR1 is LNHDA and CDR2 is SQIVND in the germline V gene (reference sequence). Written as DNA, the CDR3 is TGTGCCAGTAGTATGGAAGGGGAAGGTACGCAGTATTTT. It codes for CASSMEGEGTQYF.

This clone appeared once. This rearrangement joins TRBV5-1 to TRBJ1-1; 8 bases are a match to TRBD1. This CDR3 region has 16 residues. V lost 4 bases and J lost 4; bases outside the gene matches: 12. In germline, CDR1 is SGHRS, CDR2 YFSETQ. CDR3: CASSLTDRDRFTEAFF. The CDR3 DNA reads TGCGCCAGCAGCCTTACGGACAGGGATCGATTCACTGAAGCTTTCTTT.

CDR3 protein: CASSLGTTGGWTEAFF. The CDR3 nucleotides read TGCGCCAGCAGCTTGGGGACGACAGGGGGTTGGACTGAAGCTTTCTTT. The rearrangement uses TRBV5-1 and TRBJ1-1; TRBD1 matches 9 bases. Per the germline V gene, CDR1 is SGHRS and CDR2 is YFSETQ. The V segment lost 0 bases and the J segment 5 bases; nucleotides outside the gene matches: 8. The CDR3 is 16 residues long.

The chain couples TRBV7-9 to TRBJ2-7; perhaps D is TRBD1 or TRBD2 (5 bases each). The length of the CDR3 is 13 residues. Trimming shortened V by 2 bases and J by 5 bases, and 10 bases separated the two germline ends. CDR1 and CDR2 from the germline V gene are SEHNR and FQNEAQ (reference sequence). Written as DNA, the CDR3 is TGTGCCAGCAGCTTACTCGAGGGGAACGAGCAGTACTTC. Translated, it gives CASSLLEGNEQYF.

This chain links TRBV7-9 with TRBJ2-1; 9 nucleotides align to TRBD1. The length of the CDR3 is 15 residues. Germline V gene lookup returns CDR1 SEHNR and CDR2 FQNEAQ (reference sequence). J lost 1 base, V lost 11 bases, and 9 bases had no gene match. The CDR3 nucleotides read TGTGCCGGCCAACGAGGGACAGGGTCCTACAATGAGCAGTTCTTC. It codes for CAGQRGTGSYNEQFF.

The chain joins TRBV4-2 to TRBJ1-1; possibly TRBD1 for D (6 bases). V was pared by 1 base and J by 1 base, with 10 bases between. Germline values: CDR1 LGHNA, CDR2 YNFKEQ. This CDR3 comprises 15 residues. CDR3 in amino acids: CASSQGSGQNTEAFF. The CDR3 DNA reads TGTGCCAGCAGCCAAGGCTCGGGACAGAACACTGAAGCTTTCTTT.

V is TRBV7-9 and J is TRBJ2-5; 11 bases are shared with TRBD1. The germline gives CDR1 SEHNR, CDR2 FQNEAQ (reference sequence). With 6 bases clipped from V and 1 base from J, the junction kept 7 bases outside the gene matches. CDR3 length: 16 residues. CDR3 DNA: TGTGCCAGCAGACGCGGGACAGGGGGGTCCCAAGAGACCCAGTACTTC. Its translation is CASRRGTGGSQETQYF.

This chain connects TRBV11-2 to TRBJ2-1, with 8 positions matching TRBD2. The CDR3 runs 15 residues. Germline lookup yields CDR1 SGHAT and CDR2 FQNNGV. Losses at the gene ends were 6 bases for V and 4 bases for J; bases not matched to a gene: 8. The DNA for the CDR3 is TGTGCCAGCAGTCAGCGGGGGAATGTATACAATGAGCAGTTCTTC. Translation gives CASSQRGNVYNEQFF.

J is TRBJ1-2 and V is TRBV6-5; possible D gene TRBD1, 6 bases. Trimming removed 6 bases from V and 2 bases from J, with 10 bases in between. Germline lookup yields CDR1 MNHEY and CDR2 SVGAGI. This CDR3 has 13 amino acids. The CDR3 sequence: CASSGQNNYGYTF. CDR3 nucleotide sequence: TGTGCCAGCAGCGGACAGAACAACTATGGCTACACCTTC.

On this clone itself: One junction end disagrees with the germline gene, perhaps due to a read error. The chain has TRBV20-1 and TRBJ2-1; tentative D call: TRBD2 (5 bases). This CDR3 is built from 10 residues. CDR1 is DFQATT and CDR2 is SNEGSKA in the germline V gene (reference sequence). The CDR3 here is CSATERPGVF. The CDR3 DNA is TGCAGTGCTACAGAGCGGCCCGGGGTCTTC.

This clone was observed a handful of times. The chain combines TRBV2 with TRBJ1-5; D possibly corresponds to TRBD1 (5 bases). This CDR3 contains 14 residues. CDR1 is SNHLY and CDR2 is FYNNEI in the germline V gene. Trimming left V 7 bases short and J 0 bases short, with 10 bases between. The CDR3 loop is CASTPGGSNQPQHF. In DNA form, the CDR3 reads TGTGCCAGCACCCCGGGGGGTAGCAATCAGCCCCAGCATTTT.

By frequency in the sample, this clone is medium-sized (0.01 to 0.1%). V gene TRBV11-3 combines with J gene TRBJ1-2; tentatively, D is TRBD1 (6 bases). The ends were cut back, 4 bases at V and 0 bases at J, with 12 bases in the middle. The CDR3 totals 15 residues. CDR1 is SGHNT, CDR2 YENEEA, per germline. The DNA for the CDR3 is TGTGCCAGCAGCTGGGGGGCCGGGTCTAACTATGGCTACACCTTC. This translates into CASSWGAGSNYGYTF.

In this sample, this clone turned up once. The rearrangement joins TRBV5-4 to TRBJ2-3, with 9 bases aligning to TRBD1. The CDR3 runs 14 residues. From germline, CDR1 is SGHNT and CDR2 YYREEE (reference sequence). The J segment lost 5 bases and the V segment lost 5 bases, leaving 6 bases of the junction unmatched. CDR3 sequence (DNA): TGTGCCAGCAGACGGGGACAGGGAAAAGATACGCAGTATTTT. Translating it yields CASRRGQGKDTQYF.

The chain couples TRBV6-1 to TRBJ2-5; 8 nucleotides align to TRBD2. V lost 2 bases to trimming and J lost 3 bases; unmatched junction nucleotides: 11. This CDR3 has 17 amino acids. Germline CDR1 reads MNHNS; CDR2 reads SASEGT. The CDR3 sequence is CASSEWGSGGPEETQYF. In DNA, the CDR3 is TGTGCCAGCAGTGAATGGGGAAGCGGGGGCCCCGAAGAGACCCAGTACTTC.

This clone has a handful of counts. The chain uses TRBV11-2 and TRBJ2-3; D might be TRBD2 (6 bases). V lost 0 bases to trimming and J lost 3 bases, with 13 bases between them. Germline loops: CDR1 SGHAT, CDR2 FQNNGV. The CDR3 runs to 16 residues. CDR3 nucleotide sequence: TGTGCCAGCAGCTTAGATTCGGGGGTAAGGACAGATACGCAGTATTTT. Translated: CASSLDSGVRTDTQYF. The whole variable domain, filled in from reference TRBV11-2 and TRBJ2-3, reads EAGVAQSPRYKIIEKRQSVAFWCNPISGHATLYWYQQILGQGPKLLIQFQNNGVVDDSQLPKDRFSAERLKGVDSTLKIQPAKLEDSAVYLCASSLDSGVRTDTQYFGPGTRLTVL.

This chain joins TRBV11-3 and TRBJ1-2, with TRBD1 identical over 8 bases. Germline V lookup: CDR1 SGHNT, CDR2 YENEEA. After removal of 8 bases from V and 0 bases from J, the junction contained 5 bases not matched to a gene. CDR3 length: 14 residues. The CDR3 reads CASSTGGANYGYTF. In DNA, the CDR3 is TGTGCCAGCTCAACAGGGGGAGCTAACTATGGCTACACCTTC. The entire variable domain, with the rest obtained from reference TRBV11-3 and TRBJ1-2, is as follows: EAGVVQSPRYKIIEKKQPVAFWCNPISGHNTLYWYLQNLGQGPELLIRYENEEAVDDSQLPKDRFSAERLKGVDSTLKIQPAELGDSAVYLCASSTGGANYGYTFGSGTRLTVV.

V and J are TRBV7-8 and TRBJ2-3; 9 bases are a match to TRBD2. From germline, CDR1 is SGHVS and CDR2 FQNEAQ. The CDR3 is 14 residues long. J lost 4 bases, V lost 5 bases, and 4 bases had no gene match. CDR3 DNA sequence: TGTGCCAGCAGCGCCCGCGGGGGGGCAGATACGCAGTATTTT. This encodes CASSARGGADTQYF.

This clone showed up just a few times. The CDR3 sequence: CAISGRLLHF. For the CDR3, the DNA is TGTGCCATCAGCGGGCGTCTCCTCCACTTT. The chain carries TRBV10-3 and TRBJ1-6; D unclear. This CDR3 comprises 10 residues. Germline CDR1 ENHRY, CDR2 SYGVKD. Trimming removed 6 bases from V and 15 bases from J, with 9 bases in between.

CDR3 protein: CASSLGRQVATNEKLFF. CDR3 sequence (DNA): TGTGCCAGCAGCTTAGGGCGTCAGGTTGCAACTAATGAAAAACTGTTTTTT. The V call is TRBV11-2, the J call TRBJ1-4; D call uncertain. The CDR3 is 17 residues long. In germline, CDR1 is SGHAT, CDR2 FQNNGV. Between the trimmed V and J ends, which lost 1 base and 0 bases, there was a span of 12 bases.

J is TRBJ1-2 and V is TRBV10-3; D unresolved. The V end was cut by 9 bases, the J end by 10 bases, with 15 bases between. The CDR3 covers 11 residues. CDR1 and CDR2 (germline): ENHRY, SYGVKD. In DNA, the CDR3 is TGTGCCATTTCGGACCCTCCGGACTACACCTTC. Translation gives CAISDPPDYTF.

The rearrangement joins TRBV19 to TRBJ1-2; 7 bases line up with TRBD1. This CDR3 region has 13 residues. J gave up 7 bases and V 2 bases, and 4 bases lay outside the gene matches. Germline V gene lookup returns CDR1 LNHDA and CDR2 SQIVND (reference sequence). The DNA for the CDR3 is TGTGCCAGTAGTATAAGCGGGACAGCTGGCTACACCTTC. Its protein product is CASSISGTAGYTF.

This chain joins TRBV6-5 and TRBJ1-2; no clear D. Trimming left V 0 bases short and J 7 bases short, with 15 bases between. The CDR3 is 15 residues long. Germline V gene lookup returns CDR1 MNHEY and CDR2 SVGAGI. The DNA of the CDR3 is TGTGCCAGCAGTTACTCGAGAACAGTTGAGGCTGGCTACACCTTC. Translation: CASSYSRTVEAGYTF.

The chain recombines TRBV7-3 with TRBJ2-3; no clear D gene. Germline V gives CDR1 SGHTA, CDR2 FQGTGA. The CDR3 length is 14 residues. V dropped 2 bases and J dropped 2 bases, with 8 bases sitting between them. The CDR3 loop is CASSLEPLTDTQYF. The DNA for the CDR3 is TGTGCCAGCAGCTTAGAACCCCTCACAGATACGCAGTATTTT.

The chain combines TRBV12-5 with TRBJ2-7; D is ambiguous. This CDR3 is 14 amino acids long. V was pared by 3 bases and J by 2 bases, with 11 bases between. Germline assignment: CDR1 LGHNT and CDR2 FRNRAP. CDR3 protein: CASGFRVAPYEQYF. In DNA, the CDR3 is TGTGCTAGTGGTTTCCGGGTAGCACCCTACGAGCAGTACTTC.